These 26 T cell receptor beta chains share one sample of origin, sequenced in a study of cytomegalovirus exposure and HLA in healthy donors (dated by TCRdb to the late 2010s). Library construction relied on the immunoSEQ multiplex PCR assay. This is the immuneACCESS table as TCRdb keeps it, with only in-frame sequences that have V and J called. A part of the clones is gone; compared with another copy, unresolved V genes explain less than half, and the rest is unexplained. This sample is represented by approximately 100,000 clones; 90% to 95% of them were singletons. The ten largest clones take up approximately 1.1% of the sample. Sequencing input: PBMCs. These receptors originate from a woman younger than 45 in good health and CMV-seropositive.

This sequence joins TRBV25-1 and TRBJ2-7; maybe TRBD1 (5 bases). Germline loops: CDR1 MGHDK, CDR2 SYGVNS. CDR3 length: 14 amino acids. V was clipped by 4 bases and J by 9 bases, with 19 bases between them. The CDR3 region has the DNA TGTGCCAGCAGTGGAACAGGTGCATCTACGGGGCAGTACTTC. This sequence encodes CASSGTGASTGQYF.

The rearrangement joins TRBV4-3 to TRBJ1-4; possible D gene TRBD1, 5 bases. Germline CDR1 and CDR2: LGHNA and YSLEER. The CDR3 runs to 17 residues. Trimming stripped 4 bases from V and 2 bases from J, with 17 bases between. The CDR3 DNA follows: TGCGCCAGCAGCCGCTCCGCGGGGCGCGGGACTAATGAAAAACTGTTTTTT. Its translation: CASSRSAGRGTNEKLFF.

This clone was seen a single time. DNA of the CDR3: TGTGCCAGCAGTTTACCTAGCGGGACCTCGGGCCGGCACTACTACGAGCAGTACTTC. Its translation is CASSLPSGTSGRHYYEQYF. The rearrangement uses TRBV28 and TRBJ2-7, with 9 nucleotides matching TRBD2. Germline lookup yields CDR1 MDHEN and CDR2 SYDVKM. CDR3 length equals 19 residues. With V trimmed by 2 bases and J by 3 bases, 17 bases remained unmatched.

The V call is TRBV28, the J call TRBJ2-1, with 14 bases matching TRBD2. Germline V gene sequence: CDR1 MDHEN, CDR2 SYDVKM. The trim removed 5 bases at V and 6 bases at J, leaving 6 bases unmatched. CDR3 size: 16 residues. CDR3 bases: TGTGCCAGCAGTGAACTAGGACTAGCGGGGGGCAATGAGCAGTTCTTC. Translating gives CASSELGLAGGNEQFF.

This clone appeared a single time. V usage is TRBV18 and J usage is TRBJ2-3, with 10 bases identical to TRBD2. V lost 8 bases to trimming and J lost 3 bases; unmatched junction nucleotides: 8. This CDR3 is 15 amino acids long. Germline V gives CDR1 KGHSH, CDR2 LQKENI. The CDR3 loop reads CASGASGGVTDTQYF. The CDR3 DNA sequence: TGTGCCAGCGGAGCTAGCGGGGGCGTTACAGATACGCAGTATTTT.

This sequence joins TRBV7-9 and TRBJ2-7; TRBD2 aligns across 11 bases. CDR3 size: 15 residues. CDR1 is SEHNR, CDR2 FQNEAQ, per germline (reference sequence). V was clipped by 2 bases and J by 9 bases; unmatched bases: 9. The CDR3 sequence: CASSLSGLADAGQYF. In nucleotides, the CDR3 is TGTGCCAGCAGCTTATCGGGACTAGCGGATGCGGGGCAGTACTTC.

The genes are TRBV5-4 and TRBJ2-3, with a possible D match to TRBD2 (5 bases). The CDR3 runs to 15 residues. V was pared by 3 bases and J by 2 bases, with 13 bases between. Per the germline V gene, CDR1 is SGHNT and CDR2 is YYREEE (reference sequence). CDR3 DNA: TGTGCCAGCAGCTCGAAGCGGAGAGACACAGATACGCAGTATTTT. This gives the protein CASSSKRRDTDTQYF.

The chain joins TRBV14 to TRBJ1-2, with 7 bases that match TRBD1. The CDR3 is made up of 17 amino acids. Germline lookup yields CDR1 SGHDN and CDR2 FVKESK. With 4 bases clipped from V and 4 bases from J, the junction kept 15 bases outside the gene matches. The chain's CDR3 is CASSRNRQGATSYGYTF. The CDR3 coding sequence is TGTGCCAGCAGCCGGAATCGACAGGGTGCCACCTCCTATGGCTACACCTTC.

As DNA, the CDR3 is TGTGCCAGCGTACAGGCGGGAGGGCCGGGAGAGACCCAGTACTTC. Residues: CASVQAGGPGETQYF. The chain couples TRBV7-9 to TRBJ2-5; 9 bases agree with TRBD2. There are 15 residues in the CDR3. Losses at the gene ends were 8 bases for V and 4 bases for J; bases not matched to a gene: 11. Germline V gene data show CDR1 as SEHNR and CDR2 as FQNEAQ (reference sequence).

The rearrangement links TRBV9 to TRBJ2-1; 7 bases match TRBD1. The CDR3 runs 16 residues. Germline CDR1 SGDLS, CDR2 YYNGEE. V dropped 0 bases and J dropped 2; count of bases not matched to a gene: 5. The CDR3 bases are TGTGCCAGCAGCGTAGGAACAGGGGACACCTACAATGAGCAGTTCTTC. It yields the protein CASSVGTGDTYNEQFF. Full variable domain (outside the CDR3, taken from reference TRBV9 and TRBJ2-1): DSGVTQTPKHLITATGQRVTLRCSPRSGDLSVYWYQQSLDQGLQFLIQYYNGEERAKGNILERFSAQQFPDLHSELNLSSLELGDSALYFCASSVGTGDTYNEQFFGPGTRLTVL.

This chain links TRBV5-6 with TRBJ2-1; 9 positions match TRBD2. Germline V gives CDR1 SGHDT, CDR2 YYEEEE. Germline trimming cut 4 bases from V and 0 bases from J; bases unmatched to any gene: 5. CDR3 length: 16 residues. As DNA, the CDR3 is TGTGCCAGCAGCCCTCTAGCGGGAAGCTCCTACAATGAGCAGTTCTTC. This codes for CASSPLAGSSYNEQFF.

The chain is built from TRBV7-2 and TRBJ2-1, with D maybe TRBD1 (6 bases). The germline CDR1 and CDR2 sequences are SGHTA and FQGNSA. Trimming pared 5 bases from V and 4 bases from J, leaving 18 bases between. The CDR3 sequence is 16 residues long. The CDR3 here is CASSRRDKATYNEQFF. In DNA form, the CDR3 reads TGTGCCAGCAGCCGACGGGACAAAGCGACGTACAATGAGCAGTTCTTC.

The V gene is TRBV28, the J gene TRBJ2-5; D is possibly TRBD2 (5 bases). Germline V gene data show CDR1 as MDHEN and CDR2 as SYDVKM. The V end lost 10 bases, the J end lost 5 bases, and 32 bases lay between the germline ends. The CDR3 length is 18 residues. The CDR3 region has the DNA TGTGCCACAGCAGGCTACGGAATAGGACGGCTCGGCGGGGAGACCCAGTACTTC. Translating gives CATAGYGIGRLGGETQYF.

This chain uses TRBV9 with TRBJ1-1; 7 bases line up with TRBD1. The germline gives CDR1 SGDLS, CDR2 YYNGEE. The CDR3 is made up of 14 amino acids. V was clipped by 3 bases and J by 1 base; unmatched bases: 3. The CDR3, as DNA: TGTGCCAGCAGCGAAAGACAGGGGAACACTGAAGCTTTCTTT. It codes for CASSERQGNTEAFF.

The rearrangement uses TRBV6-6 and TRBJ2-1; TRBD2 agrees at 7 bases. V lost 8 bases and J lost 4; bases outside the gene matches: 11. Germline V gives CDR1 MNHNY, CDR2 SVGAGI (reference sequence). The CDR3 covers 15 residues. The CDR3: CASEERDSTYNEQFF. In DNA form, the CDR3 reads TGTGCCAGCGAAGAGCGGGATTCAACTTACAATGAGCAGTTCTTC.

V usage is TRBV29-1 and J usage is TRBJ2-3; perhaps TRBD1 as D (5 bases). Germline CDR1 SQVTM, CDR2 ANQGSEA. Trimming took off 7 bases at V and 4 bases at J, with 12 bases between the two ends. The CDR3 totals 12 residues. CDR3 DNA: TGCAGCGCCCTAGGGGAAGCAGATACGCAGTATTTT. The encoded protein is CSALGEADTQYF.

V usage is TRBV11-3 and J usage is TRBJ2-3; 8 bases match TRBD2. Germline V gene sequence: CDR1 SGHNT, CDR2 YENEEA. The J segment lost 3 bases and the V segment lost 2 bases, leaving 7 bases of the junction unmatched. The CDR3 runs 16 residues. In DNA form, the CDR3 reads TGTGCCAGCAGCTTAAGGACTAGCCGAGGGACAGATACGCAGTATTTT. It yields the protein CASSLRTSRGTDTQYF.

The J gene is TRBJ2-7, the V gene TRBV7-9, with 7 bases that match TRBD1. Trimming cost V 1 base and J 5 bases; bases outside gene matches: 5. The CDR3 is made up of 14 amino acids. Germline loops: CDR1 SEHNR, CDR2 FQNEAQ (reference sequence). CDR3 residues: CASSLVSQGDEQYF. The CDR3 nucleotides read TGTGCCAGCAGCTTAGTGTCGCAGGGGGACGAGCAGTACTTC.

The chain uses TRBV5-1 and TRBJ1-5; D gene unclear. The CDR3 is made up of 13 amino acids. The V and J ends lost 3 bases and 6 bases respectively, with 10 bases between them. Per the germline V gene, CDR1 is SGHRS and CDR2 is YFSETQ. The chain's CDR3 is CASSSGESQPQHF. The CDR3 nucleotides read TGCGCCAGCAGCTCCGGTGAGAGTCAGCCCCAGCATTTT.

The chain couples TRBV5-1 to TRBJ1-1, with TRBD1 identical over 9 bases. Germline lookup yields CDR1 SGHRS and CDR2 YFSETQ. V was clipped by 10 bases and J by 0 bases; unmatched bases: 4. There are 13 residues in the CDR3. The CDR3 coding sequence is TGCGCCGCCCGACAGGGGGTGAACACTGAAGCTTTCTTT. This translates into CAARQGVNTEAFF.

This clone was observed a single time. This chain joins TRBV4-1 and TRBJ1-4; possible D gene TRBD1, 6 bases. Germline V gene data show CDR1 as MGHRA and CDR2 as YSYEKL. The CDR3 has 17 residues. Trimming left V 1 base short and J 4 bases short, with 16 bases between. In DNA, the CDR3 is TGCGCCAGCAGCCAAGGGCCCCAGACAGGTTTTAATGAAAAACTGTTTTTT. Protein: CASSQGPQTGFNEKLFF.

This chain connects TRBV5-5 to TRBJ2-7; TRBD1 might be the D (5 bases). The CDR3 is made up of 14 amino acids. Germline V gene sequence: CDR1 SGHKS, CDR2 YYEKEE (reference sequence). V shed 0 bases and J shed 2 bases, with 9 bases lying between them. Here the CDR3 DNA reads TGTGCCAGCAGCTTGGGACAGTCCCCCTACGAGCAGTACTTC. It is translated as CASSLGQSPYEQYF.

The rearrangement uses TRBV7-3 and TRBJ2-1; 8 positions agree with TRBD1. Germline values: CDR1 SGHTA, CDR2 FQGTGA. V shed 0 bases, J shed 12 bases, and the junction held 10 bases outside the gene matches. The CDR3 covers 15 residues. Here the CDR3 reads CASSLTGTGPLRQFF. For the CDR3, the DNA is TGTGCCAGCAGCTTAACAGGGACAGGCCCTCTCCGGCAGTTCTTC.

The V call is TRBV7-3, the J call TRBJ2-7; tentative D call: TRBD2 (6 bases). Germline-derived CDR1 and CDR2 are SGHTA and FQGTGA. Trimming cost V 5 bases and J 6 bases, with 11 bases left between them. The CDR3 runs 12 residues. The CDR3: CASSHSGGEQYF. In nucleotides, the CDR3 is TGTGCCAGCAGCCATTCCGGGGGCGAGCAGTACTTC.

This chain links TRBV5-1 with TRBJ2-1; 9 nucleotides align to TRBD1. The CDR3 extends over 16 amino acids. CDR1 is SGHRS and CDR2 is YFSETQ in the germline V gene. Losses at the gene ends were 0 bases for V and 7 bases for J; bases not matched to a gene: 8. The CDR3 coding sequence is TGCGCCAGCAGCTTGGCACCGGGACAGGGTTTGAATGAGCAGTTCTTC. It codes for CASSLAPGQGLNEQFF.

This sequence joins TRBV21-1 and TRBJ2-1; TRBD2, the D gene given by the table, was not confirmed from the DNA. TRBV21-1 is noted as a pseudogene. This CDR3 spans 19 amino acids. This chain's CDR3 is CASSKGGLAGVNTHNEQFF. DNA for the CDR3: TGTGCCAGCAGCAAAGGAGGACTAGCGGGAGTTAATACCCACAATGAGCAGTTCTTC.